A selection of T cell receptor beta chains follows, all from one sample in a study of CD8+ T cells in alopecia areata. Sequencing was performed with immunoSEQ multiplex PCR; in TCRdb, only in-frame clones are kept and a portion is missing. The sample contains approximately 200,000 clones, roughly 60% of which appear only once. The sequencing used CD4+ T cells sorted from blood, collected at week 24, from a patient treated with tofacitinib. All receptors derive from a human donor with alopecia areata. Each CDR3 is given with its conserved first and last residue. Each record gives: J gene, D gene, clone size, V gene, CDR3 protein, CDR3 DNA. D genes are given only for firm matches. The size of a clone is reported for some rows only, either as once, few or many, or as a class for expanded clones.

TRBJ2-5	-	-	TRBV27	CASSLTLGGRGETQYF	TGTGCCAGCAGTTTAACTCTGGGCGGTCGAGGGGAGACCCAGTACTTC
TRBJ1-5	-	-	TRBV4-1	CASSSTRGAEGNQPQHF	TGCGCCAGCAGCTCCACGAGGGGGGCCGAGGGAAATCAGCCCCAGCATTTT
TRBJ1-2	TRBD1	-	TRBV7-9	CASTRDRASYGYTF	TGTGCCAGCACCCGGGACAGGGCATCCTATGGCTACACCTTC
TRBJ2-2	TRBD2	few	TRBV19	CASSMRSGGLGYNTGELFF	TGTGCCAGTAGTATGCGTAGCGGGGGCCTGGGGTATAACACCGGGGAGCTGTTTTTT
TRBJ2-1	TRBD1	-	TRBV28	CASMGQGSYNEQFF	TGTGCCAGCATGGGACAGGGATCGTACAATGAGCAGTTCTTC
TRBJ2-5	-	-	TRBV19	CASSGTGEGSETQYF	TGTGCCAGTAGTGGAACCGGTGAGGGGAGTGAGACCCAGTACTTC
TRBJ2-5	TRBD2	few	TRBV6-1	CASSLGGKQQETQYF	TGTGCCAGCAGCCTCGGGGGGAAACAACAAGAGACCCAGTACTTC
TRBJ2-5	-	once	TRBV7-6	CASSLSLRDSQETQYF	TGTGCCAGCAGCTTAAGTCTGCGGGACAGCCAAGAGACCCAGTACTTC
TRBJ2-5	-	-	TRBV5-4	CASNPWKSRGKTQYF	TGTGCCAGCAACCCCTGGAAAAGTCGGGGAAAGACCCAGTACTTC
TRBJ2-3	TRBD1	-	TRBV2	CASTVGQGADTQYF	TGTGCCAGCACAGTAGGACAGGGGGCAGATACGCAGTATTTT
TRBJ2-1	-	-	TRBV7-2	CASSETVVSYNEQFF	TGTGCCAGCAGCGAGACAGTAGTTTCCTACAATGAGCAGTTCTTC
TRBJ1-5	-	-	TRBV10-3	CAISETGAQPQHF	TGTGCCATCAGTGAGACCGGCGCTCAGCCCCAGCATTTT
TRBJ2-7	TRBD1	-	TRBV18	CASSPGTAYEQYF	TGTGCCAGCTCACCGGGGACAGCCTACGAGCAGTACTTC
TRBJ2-2	-	-	TRBV14	CASSQAFEELGYTGELFF	TGTGCCAGCAGCCAAGCATTCGAGGAGTTGGGTTACACCGGGGAGCTGTTTTTT
TRBJ2-5	TRBD1	once	TRBV5-1	CASSWVQGRETQYF	TGCGCCAGCAGCTGGGTACAGGGGCGAGAGACCCAGTACTTC
TRBJ1-2	-	-	TRBV5-1	CASSLRTANYGYTF	TGCGCCAGCAGCTTGCGGACAGCTAACTATGGCTACACCTTC
TRBJ2-5	-	-	TRBV15	CATSRVTGQETQYF	TGTGCCACCAGCAGAGTAACAGGCCAAGAGACCCAGTACTTC
TRBJ1-1	-	-	TRBV7-9	CASSFPGEAFF	TGTGCCAGCAGCTTCCCGGGTGAAGCTTTCTTT
TRBJ2-5	-	-	TRBV7-6	CASSVTGTPSETQYF	TGTGCCAGCAGCGTAACCGGGACACCTAGCGAGACCCAGTACTTC
TRBJ2-7	TRBD1	few	TRBV5-6	CASSPIRTGFSYEQYF	TGTGCCAGCAGCCCGATAAGGACAGGGTTTAGCTACGAGCAGTACTTC
TRBJ1-2	TRBD1	-	TRBV7-9	CASRQGQNPVYGYTF	TGTGCCAGCCGACAGGGCCAAAACCCGGTCTATGGCTACACCTTC
TRBJ2-7	-	few	TRBV7-9	CASSSEYEQYF	TGTGCCAGCAGCTCGGAATACGAGCAGTACTTC
TRBJ2-7	-	-	TRBV7-2	CASSKQGIYEQYF	TGTGCCAGCAGCAAGCAGGGTATCTACGAGCAGTACTTC
TRBJ2-7	-	-	TRBV5-1	CASSQTRTGTYEQYF	TGCGCCAGCAGCCAAACTAGGACGGGAACCTACGAGCAGTACTTC
TRBJ1-2	-	-	TRBV18	CASSPPSTLYGYTF	TGTGCCAGCTCACCACCGAGTACGCTCTATGGCTACACCTTC
TRBJ2-7	-	-	TRBV6-5	CASRTQFYEQYF	TGTGCCAGCAGGACGCAATTTTACGAGCAGTACTTC
TRBJ2-5	-	-	TRBV23-1	CASSQVGGRQETQYF	TGCGCCAGCAGTCAAGTGGGGGGTCGCCAAGAGACCCAGTACTTC
TRBJ2-5	-	-	TRBV29-1	CSVLRGTDQETQYF	TGCAGCGTTCTGCGCGGGACGGACCAAGAGACCCAGTACTTC
TRBJ1-5	-	-	TRBV6-5	CASRRDISRPQHF	TGTGCCAGCAGAAGGGACATCTCTCGGCCCCAGCATTTT
TRBJ1-6	TRBD1	-	TRBV5-1	CASSPGQGDSPLHF	TGCGCCAGCAGCCCGGGACAGGGGGATTCACCCCTCCACTTT
TRBJ2-5	TRBD2	few	TRBV5-6	CASRPRLAGIQETQYF	TGTGCCAGCAGACCCCGACTAGCGGGGATACAAGAGACCCAGTACTTC
TRBJ2-1	-	-	TRBV19	CASRDLYNEQFF	TGTGCCAGTAGGGACCTGTACAATGAGCAGTTCTTC
TRBJ2-1	-	few	TRBV9	CASSVTGTPNNEQFF	TGTGCCAGCAGCGTTACCGGGACACCTAACAATGAGCAGTTCTTC
TRBJ2-7	-	-	TRBV28	CATPGRANGEQYF	TGTGCCACCCCGGGACGGGCTAACGGCGAGCAGTACTTC
TRBJ2-7	-	-	TRBV11-2	CASSLWEAPEQYF	TGTGCCAGCAGCTTGTGGGAAGCCCCCGAGCAGTACTTC
TRBJ1-1	-	few	TRBV23-1	CASSQSLAGWFTEAFF	TGCGCCAGCAGTCAATCTTTAGCAGGGTGGTTCACTGAAGCTTTCTTT
TRBJ2-5	-	few	TRBV4-1	CASSQDGARGRETQYF	TGCGCCAGCAGCCAAGATGGGGCGAGGGGTCGGGAGACCCAGTACTTC
TRBJ2-5	-	-	TRBV18	CASSPPRPETETQYF	TGTGCCAGCTCACCACCACGCCCGGAAACGGAGACCCAGTACTTC
TRBJ2-5	-	-	TRBV5-1	CASSFPGETQYF	TGCGCCAGCAGCTTTCCGGGTGAGACCCAGTACTTC
TRBJ1-1	-	few	TRBV28	CASSLFRENTEAFF	TGTGCCAGCAGTTTATTCAGGGAGAACACTGAAGCTTTCTTT
TRBJ1-1	-	many	TRBV4-1	CASSPPTGLHTEAFF	TGCGCCAGCAGCCCACCGACAGGCCTACACACTGAAGCTTTCTTT